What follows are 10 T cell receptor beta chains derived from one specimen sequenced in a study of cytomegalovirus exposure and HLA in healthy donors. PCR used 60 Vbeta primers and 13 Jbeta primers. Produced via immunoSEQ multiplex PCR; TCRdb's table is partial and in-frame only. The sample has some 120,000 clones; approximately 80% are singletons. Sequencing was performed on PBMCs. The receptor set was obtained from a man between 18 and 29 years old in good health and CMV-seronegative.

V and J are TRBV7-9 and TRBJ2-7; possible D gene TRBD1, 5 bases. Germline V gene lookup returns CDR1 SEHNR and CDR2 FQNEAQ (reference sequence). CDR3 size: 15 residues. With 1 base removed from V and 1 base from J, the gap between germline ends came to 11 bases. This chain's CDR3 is CASSLVWQGSYEQYF. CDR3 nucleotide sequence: TGTGCCAGCAGCTTAGTCTGGCAGGGATCCTACGAGCAGTACTTC.

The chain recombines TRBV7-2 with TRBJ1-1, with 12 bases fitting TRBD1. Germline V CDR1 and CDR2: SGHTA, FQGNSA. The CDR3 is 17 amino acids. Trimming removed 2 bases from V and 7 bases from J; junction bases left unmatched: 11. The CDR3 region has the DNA TGTGCCAGCAGCTTAATAAGGCCGGGACAGGGGGCGAATGAAGCTTTCTTT. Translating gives CASSLIRPGQGANEAFF.

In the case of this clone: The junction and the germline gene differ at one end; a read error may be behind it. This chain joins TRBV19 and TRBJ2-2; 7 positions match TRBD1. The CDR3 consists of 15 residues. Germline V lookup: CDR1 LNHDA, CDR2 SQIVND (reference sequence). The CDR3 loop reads CASITGQHGTGEPFF. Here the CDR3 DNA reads TGTGCCAGTATCACGGGACAGCACGGCACCGGGGAGCCGTTTTTT.

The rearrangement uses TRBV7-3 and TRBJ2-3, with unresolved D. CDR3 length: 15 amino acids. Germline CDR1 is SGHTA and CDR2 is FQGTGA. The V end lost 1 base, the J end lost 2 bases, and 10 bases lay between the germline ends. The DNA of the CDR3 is TGTGCCAGCAGCTTAAGTCCTTTAATCACAGATACGCAGTATTTT. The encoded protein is CASSLSPLITDTQYF.

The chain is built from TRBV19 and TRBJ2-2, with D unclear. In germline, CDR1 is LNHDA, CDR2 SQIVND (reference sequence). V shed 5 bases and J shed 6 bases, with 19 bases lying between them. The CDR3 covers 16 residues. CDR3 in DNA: TGTGCCAGTAGTCCAGACGGGTCCCCTCCCGCCGGGGAGCTGTTTTTT. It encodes CASSPDGSPPAGELFF.

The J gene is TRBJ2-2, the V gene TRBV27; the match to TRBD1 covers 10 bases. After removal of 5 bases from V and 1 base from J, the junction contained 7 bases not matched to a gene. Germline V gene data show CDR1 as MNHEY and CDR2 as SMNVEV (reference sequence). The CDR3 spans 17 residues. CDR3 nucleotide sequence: TGTGCCAGCAGTGGCCGGGACAGGGGTGAGAACACCGGGGAGCTGTTTTTT. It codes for CASSGRDRGENTGELFF.

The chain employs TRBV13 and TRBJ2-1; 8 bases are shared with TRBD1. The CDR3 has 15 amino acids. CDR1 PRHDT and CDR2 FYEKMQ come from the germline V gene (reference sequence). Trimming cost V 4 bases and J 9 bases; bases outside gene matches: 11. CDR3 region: CASSSSRQGQTEQFF. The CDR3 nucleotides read TGTGCCAGCAGCTCCTCCCGACAGGGGCAAACTGAGCAGTTCTTC.

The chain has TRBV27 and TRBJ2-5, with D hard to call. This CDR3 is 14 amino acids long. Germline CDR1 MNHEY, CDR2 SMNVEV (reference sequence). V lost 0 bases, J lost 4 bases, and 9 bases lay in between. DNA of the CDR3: TGTGCCAGCAGTTTATCCCCTAGACTAGAGACCCAGTACTTC. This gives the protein CASSLSPRLETQYF.

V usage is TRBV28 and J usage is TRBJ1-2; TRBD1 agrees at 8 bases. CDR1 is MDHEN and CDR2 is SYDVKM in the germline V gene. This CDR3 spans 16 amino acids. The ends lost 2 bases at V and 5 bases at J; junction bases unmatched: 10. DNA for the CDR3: TGTGCCAGCAGTTTAGGACAGGGTAGGGGTTCGTATGGCTACACCTTC. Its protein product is CASSLGQGRGSYGYTF.

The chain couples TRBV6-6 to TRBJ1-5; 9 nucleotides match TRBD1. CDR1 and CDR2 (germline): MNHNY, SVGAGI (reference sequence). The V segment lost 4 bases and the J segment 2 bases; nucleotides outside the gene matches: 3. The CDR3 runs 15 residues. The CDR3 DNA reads TGTGCCAGCAGTTTGGACAGGGGCGGCAATCAGCCCCAGCATTTT. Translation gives CASSLDRGGNQPQHF.